These 18 T cell receptor beta chains came from one sample sequenced in a study of shared clonotypes between healthy human individuals. Clones were sequenced by immunoSEQ multiplex PCR, and TCRdb holds only the in-frame ones, with some missing. Of just over 2,000,000 clones in the sample, roughly 96% are singletons; the top ten hold roughly 0.13%. The source material was naive CD4+ T cells sorted from blood. Documented subset: CD45RA+ positively selected. These receptors all come from a man aged 18 to 30 in good health.

The chain links TRBV6-1 to TRBJ2-7, with TRBD1 as a possible D gene (5 bases). The V and J ends lost 5 bases and 0 bases respectively, with 11 bases between them. There are 14 residues in the CDR3. Germline loops: CDR1 MNHNS, CDR2 SASEGT. The CDR3 sequence: CASSQGWGSYEQYF. The CDR3, as DNA: TGTGCCAGCAGTCAGGGCTGGGGCTCCTACGAGCAGTACTTC.

The V and J genes are TRBV6-5 and TRBJ2-1; D is uncertain. V dropped 0 bases and J dropped 4 bases, with 10 bases sitting between them. The CDR3 is 15 residues long. Per germline, CDR1 MNHEY and CDR2 SVGAGI. The CDR3 bases are TGTGCCAGCAGTTACTCGACTGGGCCTTACAATGAGCAGTTCTTC. It translates to CASSYSTGPYNEQFF.

Concerning this clone: At the DNA level, this CDR3 is encoded by other sequences in the same sample as well. The chain employs TRBV19 and TRBJ2-5; the D gene is possibly TRBD1 (5 bases). The CDR3 runs to 13 residues. V was shortened by 4 bases and J by 2 bases, with 8 bases between the two germline ends. CDR1 and CDR2 (germline): LNHDA, SQIVND (reference sequence). CDR3 sequence reads: CASSRDRQETQYF. CDR3 DNA: TGTGCCAGTAGTAGAGACAGACAAGAGACCCAGTACTTC.

This clone was detected once. The chain employs TRBV9 and TRBJ2-7; TRBD1 aligns across 10 bases. Per the germline V gene, CDR1 is SGDLS and CDR2 is YYNGEE. This CDR3 is 11 amino acids long. Written as DNA, the CDR3 is TGTGCGAGGACAGGGGGCTACGAGCAGTACTTC. As protein: CARTGGYEQYF.

As regards this clone: Other DNA variants within this sample encode the same CDR3. The chain carries TRBV7-9 and TRBJ1-4; D is possibly TRBD1 (5 bases). The V end was cut by 1 base, the J end by 2 bases, with 5 bases between. CDR3 length: 14 residues. CDR1 SEHNR and CDR2 FQNEAQ come from the germline V gene (reference sequence). DNA for the CDR3: TGTGCCAGCAGCTTAGGGGGGACTAATGAAAAACTGTTTTTT. Translated: CASSLGGTNEKLFF.

The chain combines TRBV6-1 with TRBJ1-2; 9 positions agree with TRBD1. This CDR3 contains 15 residues. V lost 7 bases and J lost 5; bases outside the gene matches: 11. Germline V gene sequence: CDR1 MNHNS, CDR2 SASEGT. DNA of the CDR3: TGTGCCAGCATCCCTGGCCGGGACAGGGATTATGGCTACACCTTC. Amino acid sequence: CASIPGRDRDYGYTF.

The chain employs TRBV2 and TRBJ2-2, with D perhaps TRBD1 (6 bases). Germline V CDR1 and CDR2: SNHLY, FYNNEI. The CDR3 runs 15 residues. Trimming removed 6 bases at V and 0 bases at J, with 11 bases between. As DNA, the CDR3 is TGTGCCAGCAGGTTGGGGGCCCCGAACACCGGGGAGCTGTTTTTT. This encodes CASRLGAPNTGELFF.

The chain has TRBV25-1 and TRBJ2-2, with no clear D. The germline V gene encodes CDR1 MGHDK and CDR2 SYGVNS. The V and J ends lost 6 bases and 4 bases respectively, with 12 bases between them. The CDR3 is 14 residues long. DNA for the CDR3: TGTGCCAGCAGCGGGCCCTTGGGCACCGGGGAGCTGTTTTTT. It encodes CASSGPLGTGELFF. The full variable domain, in which reference TRBV25-1 and TRBJ2-2 provide the parts outside the CDR3, is EADIYQTPRYLVIGTGKKITLECSQTMGHDKMYWYQQDPGMELHLIHYSYGVNSTEKGDLSSESTVSRIRTEHFPLTLESARPSHTSQYLCASSGPLGTGELFFGEGSRLTVL.

This clone was seen once. Additional DNA sequences in this sample encode the identical CDR3. This chain connects TRBV18 to TRBJ1-2, with D possibly TRBD1 on 6 matching bases. The germline CDR1 and CDR2 sequences are KGHSH and LQKENI. CDR3 length: 15 amino acids. Trimming removed 0 bases at V and 0 bases at J, with 8 bases between. The CDR3 coding sequence is TGTGCCAGCTCACCACCAGGGGGACCTAACTATGGCTACACCTTC. It codes for CASSPPGGPNYGYTF.

This chain links TRBV29-1 with TRBJ2-5; D uncertain. The CDR3 is 18 residues long. In germline, CDR1 is SQVTM, CDR2 ANQGSEA. Trimming removed 3 bases at V and 0 bases at J, with 23 bases between. The CDR3 nucleotides are TGCAGCGTTGACCCAGGCCTTACCGGTTATTGGAACCAAGAGACCCAGTACTTC. It translates to CSVDPGLTGYWNQETQYF.

V gene TRBV6-6 combines with J gene TRBJ1-5, with 7 nucleotides matching TRBD1. Trimming removed 4 bases from V and 0 bases from J; junction bases left unmatched: 6. Germline V gene sequence: CDR1 MNHNY, CDR2 SVGAGI (reference sequence). CDR3 length: 16 amino acids. CDR3 DNA: TGTGCCAGCAGTTCCCGGGACAGAAATAGCAATCAGCCCCAGCATTTT. It translates to CASSSRDRNSNQPQHF.

This clone was observed a few times. The rearrangement joins TRBV15 to TRBJ1-6; D is undetermined. V dropped 1 base and J dropped 7 bases, with 8 bases sitting between them. The CDR3 totals 14 residues. CDR1 is LNHNV, CDR2 YYDKDF, per germline (reference sequence). Here the CDR3 DNA reads TGTGCCACCAGCAGAGTCCTCCGGAATTCACCCCTCCACTTT. Translated: CATSRVLRNSPLHF.

The V gene is TRBV11-2, the J gene TRBJ2-2, with 7 bases matching TRBD2. Per germline, CDR1 SGHAT and CDR2 FQNNGV. Trimming took 5 bases from V and 1 from J; bases not matched to a gene: 7. This CDR3 has 16 amino acids. CDR3 nucleotides: TGTGCCAGCAGCCACGGCTCTAGCGGGAACACCGGGGAGCTGTTTTTT. Protein sequence: CASSHGSSGNTGELFF. Variable domain in full (rest from reference TRBV11-2 and TRBJ2-2): EAGVAQSPRYKIIEKRQSVAFWCNPISGHATLYWYQQILGQGPKLLIQFQNNGVVDDSQLPKDRFSAERLKGVDSTLKIQPAKLEDSAVYLCASSHGSSGNTGELFFGEGSRLTVL.

The J gene is TRBJ2-7, the V gene TRBV18; D assignment may be TRBD1 or TRBD2 (6 bases each). The CDR3 runs to 14 residues. Germline V lookup: CDR1 KGHSH, CDR2 LQKENI. With 5 bases removed from V and 5 bases from J, the gap between germline ends came to 16 bases. The CDR3 DNA follows: TGTGCCAGCTCAACAAGGGGGGCGGGTAACGAGCAGTACTTC. Translating it yields CASSTRGAGNEQYF.

This clone was observed a few times. The V and J genes are TRBV25-1 and TRBJ2-7, with TRBD1 matching 7 bases. Losses at the gene ends were 3 bases for V and 0 bases for J; bases not matched to a gene: 8. CDR3 length equals 16 residues. Germline-derived CDR1 and CDR2 are MGHDK and SYGVNS. CDR3 coding DNA: TGTGCCAGCAGTGACGAGACAGGGAAGGGCTCCTACGAGCAGTACTTC. Its translation is CASSDETGKGSYEQYF.

The V gene is TRBV19, the J gene TRBJ1-4; 8 nucleotides agree with TRBD1. This CDR3 has 15 amino acids. Germline V gene data show CDR1 as LNHDA and CDR2 as SQIVND (reference sequence). J gave up 6 bases and V 3 bases, and 6 bases lay outside the gene matches. The CDR3: CASSIPQGADEKLFF. The CDR3 DNA reads TGTGCCAGTAGTATCCCGCAGGGGGCTGATGAAAAACTGTTTTTT. The whole variable domain, filled in from reference TRBV19 and TRBJ1-4, reads DGGITQSPKYLFRKEGQNVTLSCEQNLNHDAMYWYRQDPGQGLRLIYYSQIVNDFQKGDIAEGYSVSREKKESFPLTVTSAQKNPTAFYLCASSIPQGADEKLFFGSGTQLSVL.

This chain uses TRBV6-5 with TRBJ2-5, with D maybe TRBD2 (7 bases). V was clipped by 6 bases and J by 4 bases, with 15 bases between them. Germline-derived CDR1 and CDR2 are MNHEY and SVGAGI. The CDR3 is 14 residues long. CDR3 residues: CASSRPGGLETQYF. The CDR3 DNA is TGTGCCAGCAGCCGCCCCGGGGGGCTAGAGACCCAGTACTTC.

This clone was picked up a small number of times. The chain uses TRBV10-2 and TRBJ2-5; D may be TRBD2 (5 bases). This CDR3 spans 12 amino acids. CDR1 and CDR2 from the germline V gene are WSHSY and SAAADI. Trimming took off 9 bases at V and 4 bases at J, with 12 bases between the two ends. This CDR3 is CASYEGGETQYF. The CDR3 nucleotides are TGCGCCAGTTATGAGGGTGGAGAGACCCAGTACTTC.